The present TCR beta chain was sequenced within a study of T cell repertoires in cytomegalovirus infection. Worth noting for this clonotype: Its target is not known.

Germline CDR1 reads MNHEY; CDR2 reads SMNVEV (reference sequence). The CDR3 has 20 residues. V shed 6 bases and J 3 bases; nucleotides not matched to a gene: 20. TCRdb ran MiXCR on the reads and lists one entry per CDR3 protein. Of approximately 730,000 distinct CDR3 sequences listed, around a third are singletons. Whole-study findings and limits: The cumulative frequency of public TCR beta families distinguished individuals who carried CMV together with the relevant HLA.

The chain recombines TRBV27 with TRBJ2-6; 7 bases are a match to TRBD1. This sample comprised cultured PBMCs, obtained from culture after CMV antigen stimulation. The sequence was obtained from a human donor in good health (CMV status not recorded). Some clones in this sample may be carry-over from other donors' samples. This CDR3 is CASRSRPFTGEGGGANVLTF. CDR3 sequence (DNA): TGTGCCAGCAGATCCCGCCCGTTTACAGGGGAAGGAGGTGGGGCCAACGTCCTGACTTTC.